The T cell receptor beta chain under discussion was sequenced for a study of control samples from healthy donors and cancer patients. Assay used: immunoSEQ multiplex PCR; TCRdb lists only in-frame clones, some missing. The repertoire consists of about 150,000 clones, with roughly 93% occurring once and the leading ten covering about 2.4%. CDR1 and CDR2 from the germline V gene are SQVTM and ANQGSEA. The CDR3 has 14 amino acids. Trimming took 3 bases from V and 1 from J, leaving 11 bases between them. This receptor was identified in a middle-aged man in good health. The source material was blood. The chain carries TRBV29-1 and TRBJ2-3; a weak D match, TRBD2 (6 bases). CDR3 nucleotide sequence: TGCAGCGTTGAGGAGGGGTCGGGCACAGATACGCAGTATTTT. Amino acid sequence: CSVEEGSGTDTQYF.